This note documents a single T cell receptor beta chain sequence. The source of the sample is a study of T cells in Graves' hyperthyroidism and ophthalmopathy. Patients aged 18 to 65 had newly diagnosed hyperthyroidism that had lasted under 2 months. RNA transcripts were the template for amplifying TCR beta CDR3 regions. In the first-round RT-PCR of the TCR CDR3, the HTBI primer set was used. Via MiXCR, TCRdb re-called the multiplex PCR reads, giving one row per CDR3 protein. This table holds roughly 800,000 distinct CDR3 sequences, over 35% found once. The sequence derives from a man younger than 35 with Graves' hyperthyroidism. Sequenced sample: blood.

For the CDR3, the DNA is TGTGCCATCAGTGAAACGGGGAGAAGTTCACCCCTCCACTTT. This sequence encodes CAISETGRSSPLHF. The chain combines TRBV10-3 with TRBJ1-6; D gene unclear. The CDR3 is made up of 14 amino acids. CDR1 ENHRY and CDR2 SYGVKD come from the germline V gene. V lost 3 bases and J lost 9, with 12 bases in between.